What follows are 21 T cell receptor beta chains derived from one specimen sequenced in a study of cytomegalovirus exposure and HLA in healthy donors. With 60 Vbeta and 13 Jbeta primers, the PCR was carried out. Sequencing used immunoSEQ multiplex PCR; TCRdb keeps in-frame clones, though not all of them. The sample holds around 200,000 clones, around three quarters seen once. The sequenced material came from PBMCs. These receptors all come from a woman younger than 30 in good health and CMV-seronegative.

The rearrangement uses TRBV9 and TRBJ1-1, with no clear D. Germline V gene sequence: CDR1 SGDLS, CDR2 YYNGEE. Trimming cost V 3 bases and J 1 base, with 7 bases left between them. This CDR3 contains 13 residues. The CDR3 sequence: CASSDRQNTEAFF. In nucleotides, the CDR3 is TGTGCCAGCAGCGACAGACAGAACACTGAAGCTTTCTTT.

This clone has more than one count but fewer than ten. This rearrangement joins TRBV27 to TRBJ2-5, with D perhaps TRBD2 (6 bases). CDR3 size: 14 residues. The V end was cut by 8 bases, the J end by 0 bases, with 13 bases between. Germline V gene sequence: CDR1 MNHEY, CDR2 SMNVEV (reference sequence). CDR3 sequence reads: CASAVAGHQETQYF. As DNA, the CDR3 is TGTGCCAGCGCGGTGGCGGGACACCAAGAGACCCAGTACTTC.

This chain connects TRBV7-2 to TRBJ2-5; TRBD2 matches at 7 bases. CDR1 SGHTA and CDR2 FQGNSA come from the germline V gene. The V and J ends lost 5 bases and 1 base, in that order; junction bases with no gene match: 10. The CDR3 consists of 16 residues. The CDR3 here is CASSPERGEVQETQYF. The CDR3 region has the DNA TGTGCCAGCAGCCCTGAGCGGGGAGAGGTCCAAGAGACCCAGTACTTC.

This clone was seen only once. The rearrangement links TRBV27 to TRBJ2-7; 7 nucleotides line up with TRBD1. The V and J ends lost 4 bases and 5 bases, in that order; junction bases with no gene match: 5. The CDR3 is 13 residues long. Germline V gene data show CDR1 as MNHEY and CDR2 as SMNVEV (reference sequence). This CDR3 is CASSSTGAHEQYF. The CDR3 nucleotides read TGTGCCAGCAGTTCTACAGGGGCCCACGAGCAGTACTTC.

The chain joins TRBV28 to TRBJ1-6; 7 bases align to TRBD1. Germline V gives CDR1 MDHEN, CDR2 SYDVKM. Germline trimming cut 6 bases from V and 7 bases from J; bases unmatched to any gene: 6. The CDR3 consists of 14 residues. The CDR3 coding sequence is TGTGCCAGCAGGCCGGGACAGACAAATTCACCCCTCCACTTT. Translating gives CASRPGQTNSPLHF.

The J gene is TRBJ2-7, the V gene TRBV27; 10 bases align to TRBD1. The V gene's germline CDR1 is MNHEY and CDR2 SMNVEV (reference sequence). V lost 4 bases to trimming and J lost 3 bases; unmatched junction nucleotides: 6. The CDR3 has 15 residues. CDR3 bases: TGTGCCAGCAGTTCCCTGACAGGGGGCCGCTACGAGCAGTACTTC. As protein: CASSSLTGGRYEQYF.

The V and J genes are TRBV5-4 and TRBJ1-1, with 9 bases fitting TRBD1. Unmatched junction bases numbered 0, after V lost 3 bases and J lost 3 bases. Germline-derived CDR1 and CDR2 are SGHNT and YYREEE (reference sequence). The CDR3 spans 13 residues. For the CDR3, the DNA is TGTGCCAGCAGCTGGGACAGGGACACTGAAGCTTTCTTT. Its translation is CASSWDRDTEAFF.

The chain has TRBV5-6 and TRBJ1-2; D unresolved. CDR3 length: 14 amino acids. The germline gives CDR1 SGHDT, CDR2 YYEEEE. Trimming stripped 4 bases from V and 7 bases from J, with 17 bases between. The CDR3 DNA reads TGTGCCAGCAGCCCGGGTGACGGCTATGGTGGCTACACCTTC. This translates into CASSPGDGYGGYTF.

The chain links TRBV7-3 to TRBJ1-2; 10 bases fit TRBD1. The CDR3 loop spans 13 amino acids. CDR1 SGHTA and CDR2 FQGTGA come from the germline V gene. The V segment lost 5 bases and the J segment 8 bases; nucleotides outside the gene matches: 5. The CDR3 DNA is TGTGCCAGCAGCCGGGACAGGGGCGGCGGCTACACCTTC. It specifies CASSRDRGGGYTF. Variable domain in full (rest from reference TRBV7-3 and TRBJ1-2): GAGVSQTPSNKVTEKGKYVELRCDPISGHTALYWYRQSLGQGPEFLIYFQGTGAADDSGLPNDRFFAVRPEGSVSTLKIQRTERGDSAVYLCASSRDRGGGYTFGSGTRLTVV.

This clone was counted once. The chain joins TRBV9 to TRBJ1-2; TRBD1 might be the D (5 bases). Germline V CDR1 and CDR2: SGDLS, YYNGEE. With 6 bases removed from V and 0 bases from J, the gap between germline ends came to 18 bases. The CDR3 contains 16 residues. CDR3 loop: CASTSQAGRTNYGYTF. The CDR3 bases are TGTGCCAGCACCTCCCAAGCAGGGAGGACTAACTATGGCTACACCTTC.

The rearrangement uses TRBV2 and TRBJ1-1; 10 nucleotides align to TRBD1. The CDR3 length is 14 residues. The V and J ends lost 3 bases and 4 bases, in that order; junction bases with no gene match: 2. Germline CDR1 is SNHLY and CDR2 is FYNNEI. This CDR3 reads CASSEGTGVTEAFF. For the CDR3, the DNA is TGTGCCAGCAGTGAGGGGACAGGGGTCACTGAAGCTTTCTTT.

The chain's CDR3 is CAWSVLAGEGNEQFF. CDR3 nucleotides: TGTGCCTGGAGTGTACTAGCGGGAGAGGGAAATGAGCAGTTCTTC. The chain joins TRBV30 to TRBJ2-1; TRBD2 agrees at 11 bases. This CDR3 spans 15 amino acids. Looked up from germline, CDR1 is GTSNPN and CDR2 is SVGIG (reference sequence). V shed 0 bases, J shed 7 bases, and the junction held 5 bases outside the gene matches.

The CDR3 DNA reads TGTGCTAGTGGTTTGTCAGGGGGGAGAGAGGACACTGAAGCTTTCTTT. Its protein is CASGLSGGREDTEAFF. V is TRBV12-5 and J is TRBJ1-1; 7 positions match TRBD1. With 2 bases clipped from V and 3 bases from J, the junction kept 9 bases outside the gene matches. The CDR3 consists of 16 residues. The germline CDR1 and CDR2 sequences are LGHNT and FRNRAP. The full variable domain, its missing parts supplied by reference TRBV12-5 and TRBJ1-1, is DARVTQTPRHKVTEMGQEVTMRCQPILGHNTVFWYRQTMMQGLELLAYFRNRAPLDDSGMPKDRFSAEMPDATLATLKIQPSEPRDSAVYFCASGLSGGREDTEAFFGQGTRLTVV.

The DNA of the CDR3 is TGTGCCAGCAGGCAACAGGGGTCGGCGGGTGAAGCTTTCTTT. Translated: CASRQQGSAGEAFF. This chain uses TRBV2 with TRBJ1-1; TRBD1 matches at 7 bases. With V trimmed by 6 bases and J by 7 bases, 11 bases remained unmatched. CDR3 length equals 14 residues. Germline CDR1 and CDR2: SNHLY and FYNNEI.

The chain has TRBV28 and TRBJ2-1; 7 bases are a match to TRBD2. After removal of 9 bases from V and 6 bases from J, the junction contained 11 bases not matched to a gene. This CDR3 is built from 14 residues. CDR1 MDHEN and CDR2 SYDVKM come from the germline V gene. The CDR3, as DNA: TGTGCCAGTCGAACGGGAGGTCTGCGCAATGAGCAGTTCTTC. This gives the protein CASRTGGLRNEQFF.

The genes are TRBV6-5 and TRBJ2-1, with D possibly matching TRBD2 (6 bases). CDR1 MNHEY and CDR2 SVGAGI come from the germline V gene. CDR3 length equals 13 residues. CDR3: CASSALSGNEQFF. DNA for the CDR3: TGTGCGAGTTCTGCCCTAAGCGGGAATGAGCAGTTCTTC.

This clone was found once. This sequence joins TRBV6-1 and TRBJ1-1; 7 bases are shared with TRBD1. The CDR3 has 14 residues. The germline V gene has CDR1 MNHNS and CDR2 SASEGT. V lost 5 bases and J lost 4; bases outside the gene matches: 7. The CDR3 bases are TGTGCCAGCAGTAGGAGACAGGGCGGCACTGAAGCTTTCTTT. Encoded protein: CASSRRQGGTEAFF.

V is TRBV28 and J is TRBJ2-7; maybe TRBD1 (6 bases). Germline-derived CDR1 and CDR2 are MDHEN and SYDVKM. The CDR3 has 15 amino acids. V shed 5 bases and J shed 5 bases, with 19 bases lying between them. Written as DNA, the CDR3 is TGTGCCAGCAGTCCCATCCGGGACACCGTACACGAGCAGTACTTC. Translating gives CASSPIRDTVHEQYF.

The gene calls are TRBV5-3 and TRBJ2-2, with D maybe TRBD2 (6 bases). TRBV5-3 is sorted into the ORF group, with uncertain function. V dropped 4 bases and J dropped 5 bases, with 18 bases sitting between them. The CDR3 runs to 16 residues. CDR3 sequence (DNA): TGTGCCAGAAGCCGGGACTCCCACGTAACGACCGGGGAGCTGTTTTTT. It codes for CARSRDSHVTTGELFF.

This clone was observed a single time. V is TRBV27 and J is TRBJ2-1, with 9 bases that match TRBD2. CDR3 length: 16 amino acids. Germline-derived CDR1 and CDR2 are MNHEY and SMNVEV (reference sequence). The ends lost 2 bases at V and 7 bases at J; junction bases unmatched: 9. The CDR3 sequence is CASSLVSLAGNNEQFF. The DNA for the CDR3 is TGTGCCAGCAGTTTAGTTTCGCTAGCGGGAAATAATGAGCAGTTCTTC.

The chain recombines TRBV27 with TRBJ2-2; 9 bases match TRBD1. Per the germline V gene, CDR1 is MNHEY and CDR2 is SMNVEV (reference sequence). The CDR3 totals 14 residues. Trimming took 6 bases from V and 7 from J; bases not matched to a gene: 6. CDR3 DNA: TGTGCCAGCAGCATACAGGGGGCGAACGGGGAGCTGTTTTTT. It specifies CASSIQGANGELFF.